The 10 T cell receptor beta chains listed next were all sequenced from one sample in a study of radiotherapy plus CTLA-4 blockade in lung cancer. The assay was immunoSEQ multiplex PCR, and TCRdb's table has in-frame clones only and misses some. The sample lists around 18,000 clones, roughly 86% seen once, with around a quarter in the top ten. Sequencing used peripheral blood, obtained from a patient treated with radiotherapy plus ipilimumab. All receptors derive from a human donor with non-small cell lung cancer whose response to radiotherapy plus ipilimumab could not be evaluated.

The chain carries TRBV10-2 and TRBJ2-1; D gene unclear. Germline values: CDR1 WSHSY, CDR2 SAAADI. The CDR3 extends over 14 amino acids. The ends were cut back, 3 bases at V and 3 bases at J, with 9 bases in the middle. CDR3 in DNA: TGCGCCAGCAGTGAATATTCCGGCTACAATGAGCAGTTCTTC. Residues: CASSEYSGYNEQFF.

The rearrangement joins TRBV2 to TRBJ1-1; weak D call: TRBD1 (5 bases). V was shortened by 4 bases and J by 4 bases, with 10 bases between the two germline ends. Germline-derived CDR1 and CDR2 are SNHLY and FYNNEI. The CDR3 loop spans 13 amino acids. The CDR3 DNA reads TGTGCCAGCAGTGTCGGGGGGGGCACTGAAGCTTTCTTT. Its protein is CASSVGGGTEAFF.

Comment on this clone: The junction and the germline gene differ at one end; a read error may be behind it. This chain links TRBV7-7 with TRBJ2-3; 8 bases are a match to TRBD2. This CDR3 is built from 14 residues. Germline loops: CDR1 SSHAT, CDR2 FNYEAQ (reference sequence). This CDR3 is CASSRAGVTDTQYF. CDR3 nucleotides: TGTGCTAGCAGCCGAGCGGGGGTGACAGATACGCAGTATTTT.

V and J are TRBV29-1 and TRBJ1-1; TRBD1 aligns across 7 bases. In germline, CDR1 is SQVTM, CDR2 ANQGSEA. This CDR3 contains 13 residues. The J segment lost 4 bases and the V segment lost 7 bases, leaving 9 bases of the junction unmatched. As DNA, the CDR3 is TGCAGCGCGAGTCGGGACAGAGTCACTGAAGCTTTCTTT. It yields the protein CSASRDRVTEAFF.

V gene TRBV7-9 combines with J gene TRBJ2-5, with 7 bases aligning to TRBD2. The CDR3 sequence is 17 residues long. The V and J ends lost 4 bases and 4 bases, in that order; junction bases with no gene match: 15. Looked up from germline, CDR1 is SEHNR and CDR2 is FQNEAQ (reference sequence). Written as DNA, the CDR3 is TGTGCCAGCAGCTCTCCTGTACTAGCGCAAACGGGAGAGACCCAGTACTTC. Translation: CASSSPVLAQTGETQYF.

Remarks on this clone: A junction end diverges from the germline sequence, so it may reflect a read error. The rearrangement joins TRBV4-3 to TRBJ1-1, with no clear D. CDR1 and CDR2 (germline): LGHNA, YSLEER. The CDR3 length is 14 residues. The CDR3 DNA is TGCGCCAGCACCCAAGCTATTGGGAACACTGAAGCTTTCTTT. It codes for CASTQAIGNTEAFF.

This clone was recorded only once. The V and J genes are TRBV4-1 and TRBJ2-5; D not certain. V was trimmed by 2 bases and J by 7 bases, leaving 5 bases between them. CDR1 is MGHRA, CDR2 YSYEKL, per germline. The CDR3 loop spans 11 amino acids. The chain's CDR3 is CASSQLGTQYF. Written as DNA, the CDR3 is TGCGCCAGCAGCCAACTAGGGACCCAGTACTTC.

The V gene is TRBV4-1, the J gene TRBJ2-2; D is undetermined. Trimming cost V 0 bases and J 7 bases, with 9 bases left between them. The CDR3 runs to 14 residues. Germline V gene data show CDR1 as MGHRA and CDR2 as YSYEKL. The chain's CDR3 is CASSQEIRSGELFF. Here the CDR3 DNA reads TGCGCCAGCAGCCAAGAGATTAGGAGCGGGGAGCTGTTTTTT.

The chain links TRBV28 to TRBJ2-7, with a weak D call TRBD2 (5 bases). This CDR3 comprises 16 residues. V was trimmed by 1 base and J by 2 bases, leaving 15 bases between them. Germline CDR1 is MDHEN and CDR2 is SYDVKM. The CDR3 region has the DNA TGTGCCAGCAGTTTATCCTCCTGGACGGGGACCTACGAGCAGTACTTC. It is translated as CASSLSSWTGTYEQYF.

The J gene is TRBJ2-5, the V gene TRBV5-1, with a tentative D call TRBD1 (7 bases). The V gene's germline CDR1 is SGHRS and CDR2 YFSETQ. The CDR3 is 14 amino acids. V lost 1 base and J 5 bases, leaving 12 bases between the germline ends. The CDR3 is CASSLWQGGETQYF. CDR3 DNA sequence: TGCGCCAGCAGCTTGTGGCAGGGGGGTGAGACCCAGTACTTC.